This entry concerns a single T cell receptor beta chain. Its antigen is undetermined. The PCR made use of 60 Vbeta and 13 Jbeta primers. The data were produced by immunoSEQ multiplex PCR, yet TCRdb's version contains in-frame clones alone and is incomplete. The table includes about 150,000 clones, over 60% detected once. This entry belongs to a study of cytomegalovirus exposure and HLA in healthy donors. Notes on the study in general: It is likely that the observed cluster of highly shared sequence variants was a sequencing artifact. In a later analysis, compared with equally common non-associated chains, HLA-associated beta chains were more expanded.

The germline V gene has CDR1 SGHKS and CDR2 YYEKEE (reference sequence). V shed 3 bases and J shed 4 bases, with 5 bases lying between them. The CDR3 is 11 residues long. The sample taken for sequencing was PBMCs. This TCR was sampled from a man aged 35-49 years in good health and CMV-seronegative. The chain is built from TRBV5-5 and TRBJ2-7; D gene ambiguous. The CDR3 DNA reads TGTGCCAGCAGCTCGTTGTACGAGCAGTACTTC. It is translated as CASSSLYEQYF. Full variable domain (rest looked up from reference TRBV5-5 and TRBJ2-7): DAGVTQSPTHLIKTRGQQVTLRCSPISGHKSVSWYQQVLGQGPQFIFQYYEKEERGRGNFPDRFSARQFPNYSSELNVNALLLGDSALYLCASSSLYEQYFGPGTRLTVT.